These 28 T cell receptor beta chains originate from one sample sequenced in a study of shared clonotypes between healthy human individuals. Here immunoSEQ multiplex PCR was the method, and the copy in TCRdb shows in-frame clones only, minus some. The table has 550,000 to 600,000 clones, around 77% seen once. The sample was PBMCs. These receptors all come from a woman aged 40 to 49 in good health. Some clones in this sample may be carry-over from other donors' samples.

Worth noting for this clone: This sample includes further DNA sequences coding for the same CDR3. This CDR3 reads CASSRQGLYGYTF. In nucleotides, the CDR3 is TGTGCCAGCAGCAGACAGGGGCTCTATGGCTACACCTTC. This chain joins TRBV7-8 and TRBJ1-2; TRBD1 aligns across 8 bases. With V trimmed by 5 bases and J by 4 bases, 3 bases remained unmatched. There are 13 residues in the CDR3. Germline CDR1 reads SGHVS; CDR2 reads FQNEAQ.

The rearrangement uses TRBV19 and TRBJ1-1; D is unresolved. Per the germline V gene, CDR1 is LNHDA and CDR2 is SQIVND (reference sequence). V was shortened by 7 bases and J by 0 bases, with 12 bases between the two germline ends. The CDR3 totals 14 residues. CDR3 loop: CASTTALMNTEAFF. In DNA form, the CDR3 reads TGTGCCAGTACTACAGCCCTCATGAACACTGAAGCTTTCTTT.

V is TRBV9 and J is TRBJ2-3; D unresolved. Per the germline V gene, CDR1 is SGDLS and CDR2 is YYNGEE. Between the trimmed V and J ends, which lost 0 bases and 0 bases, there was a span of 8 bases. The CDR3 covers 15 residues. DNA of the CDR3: TGTGCCAGCAGCGTAGAAGGAACTAGCACAGATACGCAGTATTTT. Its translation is CASSVEGTSTDTQYF.

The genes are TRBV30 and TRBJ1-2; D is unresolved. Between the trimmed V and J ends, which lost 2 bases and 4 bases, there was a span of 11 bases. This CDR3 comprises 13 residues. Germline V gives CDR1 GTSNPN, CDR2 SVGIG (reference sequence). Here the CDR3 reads CAWSFGESYGYTF. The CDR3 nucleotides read TGTGCCTGGAGTTTCGGGGAGTCCTATGGCTACACCTTC. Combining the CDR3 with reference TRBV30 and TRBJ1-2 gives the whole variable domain SQTIHQWPATLVQPVGSPLSLECTVEGTSNPNLYWYRQAAGRGLQLLFYSVGIGQISSEVPQNLSASRPQDRQFILSSKKLLLSDSGFYLCAWSFGESYGYTFGSGTRLTVV.

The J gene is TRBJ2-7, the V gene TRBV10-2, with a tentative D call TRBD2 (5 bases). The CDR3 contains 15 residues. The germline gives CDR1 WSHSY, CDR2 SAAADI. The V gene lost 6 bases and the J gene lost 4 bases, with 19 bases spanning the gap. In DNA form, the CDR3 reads TGCGCCAGCAGGGAGCGAGGTGGGAGTAGGTACGAGCAGTACTTC. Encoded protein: CASRERGGSRYEQYF.

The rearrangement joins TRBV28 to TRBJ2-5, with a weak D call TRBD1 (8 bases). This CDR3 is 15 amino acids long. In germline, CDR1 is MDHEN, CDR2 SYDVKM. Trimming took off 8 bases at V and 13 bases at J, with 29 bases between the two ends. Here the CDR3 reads CASHPGGQALRSGYF. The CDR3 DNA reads TGTGCCAGCCATCCGGGGGGACAGGCCCTGAGAAGTGGGTACTTC. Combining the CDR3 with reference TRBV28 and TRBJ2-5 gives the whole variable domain DVKVTQSSRYLVKRTGEKVFLECVQDMDHENMFWYRQDPGLGLRLIYFSYDVKMKEKGDIPEGYSVSREKKERFSLILESASTNQTSMYLCASHPGGQALRSGYFGPGTRLLVL.

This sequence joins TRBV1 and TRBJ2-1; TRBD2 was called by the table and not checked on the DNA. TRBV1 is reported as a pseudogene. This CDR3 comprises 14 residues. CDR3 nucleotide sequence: TGCACCAGCAGTCTAGCGCCCCGGACGAATGAGCAGTTCTTC. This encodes CTSSLAPRTNEQFF.

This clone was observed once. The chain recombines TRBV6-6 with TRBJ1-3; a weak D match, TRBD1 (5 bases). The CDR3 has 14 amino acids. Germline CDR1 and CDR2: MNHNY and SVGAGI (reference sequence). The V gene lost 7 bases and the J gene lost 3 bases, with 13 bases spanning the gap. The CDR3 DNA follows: TGTGCCAGCATCCGAGGGGCTGGTGGAAACACCATATATTTT. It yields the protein CASIRGAGGNTIYF.

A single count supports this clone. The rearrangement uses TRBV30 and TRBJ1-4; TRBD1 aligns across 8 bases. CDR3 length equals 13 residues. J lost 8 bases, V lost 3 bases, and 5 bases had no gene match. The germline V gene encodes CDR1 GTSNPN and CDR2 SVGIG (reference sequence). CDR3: CAWRDWTGEKLFF. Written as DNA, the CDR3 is TGTGCCTGGAGGGACTGGACAGGGGAAAAACTGTTTTTT.

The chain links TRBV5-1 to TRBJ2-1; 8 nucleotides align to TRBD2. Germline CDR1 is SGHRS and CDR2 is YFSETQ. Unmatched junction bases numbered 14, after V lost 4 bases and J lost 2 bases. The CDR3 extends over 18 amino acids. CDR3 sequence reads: CASSPNRGETSAYNEQFF. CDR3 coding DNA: TGCGCCAGCAGCCCCAATCGGGGGGAGACTAGCGCCTACAATGAGCAGTTCTTC.

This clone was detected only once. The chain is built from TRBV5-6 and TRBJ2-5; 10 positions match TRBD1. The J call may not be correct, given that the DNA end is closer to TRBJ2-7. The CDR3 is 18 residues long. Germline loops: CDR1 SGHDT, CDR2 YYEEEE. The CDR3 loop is CASSSHRDRGIVTYEQYF. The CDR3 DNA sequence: TGTGCCAGCAGCTCCCACCGGGACAGGGGTATCGTTACCTACGAGCAGTACTTC.

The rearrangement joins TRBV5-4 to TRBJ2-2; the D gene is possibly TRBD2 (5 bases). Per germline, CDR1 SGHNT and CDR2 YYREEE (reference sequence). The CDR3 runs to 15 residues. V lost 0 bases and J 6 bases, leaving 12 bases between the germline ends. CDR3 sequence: CASSLAGVLAGELFF. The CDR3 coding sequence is TGTGCCAGCAGCTTGGCCGGGGTTCTCGCCGGGGAGCTGTTTTTT.

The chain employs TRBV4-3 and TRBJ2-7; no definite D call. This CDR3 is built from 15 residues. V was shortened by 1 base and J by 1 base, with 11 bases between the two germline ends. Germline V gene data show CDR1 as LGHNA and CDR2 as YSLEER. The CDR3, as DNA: TGCGCCAGCAGCCAAGTGGCCGGAGCGTCCTACGAGCAGTACTTC. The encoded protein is CASSQVAGASYEQYF.

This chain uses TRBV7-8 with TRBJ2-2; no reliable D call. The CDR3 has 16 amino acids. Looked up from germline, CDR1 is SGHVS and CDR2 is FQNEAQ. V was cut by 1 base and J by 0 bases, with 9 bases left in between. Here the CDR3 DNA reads TGTGCCAGCAGCTTAGTACGGGCTACGAACACCGGGGAGCTGTTTTTT. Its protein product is CASSLVRATNTGELFF.

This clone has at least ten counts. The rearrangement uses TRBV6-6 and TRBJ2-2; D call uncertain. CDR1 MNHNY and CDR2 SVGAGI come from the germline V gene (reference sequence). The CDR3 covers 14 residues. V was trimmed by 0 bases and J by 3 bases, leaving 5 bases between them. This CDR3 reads CASSYSGDTGELFF. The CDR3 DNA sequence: TGTGCCAGCAGTTACTCCGGAGACACCGGGGAGCTGTTTTTT.

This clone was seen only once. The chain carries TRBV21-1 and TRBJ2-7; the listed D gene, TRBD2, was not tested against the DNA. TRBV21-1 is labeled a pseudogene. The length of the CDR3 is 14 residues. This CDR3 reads CASSYGGLPGEQYF. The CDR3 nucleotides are TGTGCCAGCAGCTATGGTGGACTCCCGGGCGAGCAGTACTTC.

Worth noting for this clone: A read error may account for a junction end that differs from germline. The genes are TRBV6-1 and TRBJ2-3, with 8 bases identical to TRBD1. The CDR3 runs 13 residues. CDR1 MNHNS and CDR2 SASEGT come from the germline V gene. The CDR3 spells CAGSRGHGDTQYF. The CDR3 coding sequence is TGTGCCGGCAGCAGGGGGCACGGAGATACGCAGTATTTT.

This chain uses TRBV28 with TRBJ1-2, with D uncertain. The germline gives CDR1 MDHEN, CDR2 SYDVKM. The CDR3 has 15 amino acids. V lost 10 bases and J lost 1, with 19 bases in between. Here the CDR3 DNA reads TGTGCCACCACGGAGCTGAGGGCGAATAACTATGGCTACACCTTC. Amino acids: CATTELRANNYGYTF.

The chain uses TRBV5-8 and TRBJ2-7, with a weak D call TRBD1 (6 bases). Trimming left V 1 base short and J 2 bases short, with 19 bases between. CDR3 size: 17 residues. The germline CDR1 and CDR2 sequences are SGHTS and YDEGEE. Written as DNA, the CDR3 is TGTGCCAGCAGCTTGAAACAGGGTTTCAAGGGGCCCTACGAGCAGTACTTC. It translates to CASSLKQGFKGPYEQYF. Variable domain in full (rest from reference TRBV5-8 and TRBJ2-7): EAGVTQSPTHLIKTRGQQATLRCSPISGHTSVYWYQQALGLGLQFLLWYDEGEERNRGNFPPRFSGRQFPNYSSELNVNALELEDSALYLCASSLKQGFKGPYEQYFGPGTRLTVT.

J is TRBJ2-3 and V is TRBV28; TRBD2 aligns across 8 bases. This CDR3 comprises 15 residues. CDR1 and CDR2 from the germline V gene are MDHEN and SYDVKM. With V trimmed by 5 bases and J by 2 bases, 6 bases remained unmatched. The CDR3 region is CASSKAGANTDTQYF. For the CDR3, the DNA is TGTGCCAGCAGTAAAGCGGGAGCAAACACAGATACGCAGTATTTT.

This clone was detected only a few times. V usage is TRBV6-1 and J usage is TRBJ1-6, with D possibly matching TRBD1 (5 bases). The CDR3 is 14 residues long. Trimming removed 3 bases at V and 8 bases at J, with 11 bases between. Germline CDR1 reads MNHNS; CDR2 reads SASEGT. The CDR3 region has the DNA TGTGCCAGCAGTGACGGAGGGGAGCATTCACCCCTCCACTTT. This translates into CASSDGGEHSPLHF.

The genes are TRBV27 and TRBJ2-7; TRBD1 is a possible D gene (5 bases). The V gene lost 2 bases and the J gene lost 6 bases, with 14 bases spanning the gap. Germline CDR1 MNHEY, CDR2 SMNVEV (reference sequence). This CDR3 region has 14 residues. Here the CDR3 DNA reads TGTGCCAGCAGTTTAGACGAGACAGTGCGCGAGCAGTACTTC. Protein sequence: CASSLDETVREQYF.

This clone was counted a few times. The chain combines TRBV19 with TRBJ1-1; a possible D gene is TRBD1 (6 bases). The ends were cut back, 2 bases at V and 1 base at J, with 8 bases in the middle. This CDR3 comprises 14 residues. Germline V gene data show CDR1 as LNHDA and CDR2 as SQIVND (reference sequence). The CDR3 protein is CASSIRQANTEAFF. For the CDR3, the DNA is TGTGCCAGTAGTATAAGACAGGCGAACACTGAAGCTTTCTTT.

CDR3 amino acids: CASSLDRYGQPQHF. As DNA, the CDR3 is TGTGCCAGTAGCTTGGACAGGTACGGTCAGCCCCAGCATTTT. The rearrangement links TRBV19 to TRBJ1-5, with TRBD1 identical over 7 bases. CDR3 length: 14 residues. The V segment lost 6 bases and the J segment 6 bases; nucleotides outside the gene matches: 8. Germline V CDR1 and CDR2: LNHDA, SQIVND (reference sequence).

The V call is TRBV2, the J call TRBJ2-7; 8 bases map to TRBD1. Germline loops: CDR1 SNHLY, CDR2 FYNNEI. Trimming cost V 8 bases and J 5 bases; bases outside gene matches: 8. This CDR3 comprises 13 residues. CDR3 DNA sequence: TGTGCCAGCTCTGACAGGGGCTTGGACGAGCAGTACTTC. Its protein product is CASSDRGLDEQYF. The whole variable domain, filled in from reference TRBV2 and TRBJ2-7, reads EPEVTQTPSHQVTQMGQEVILRCVPISNHLYFYWYRQILGQKVEFLVSFYNNEISEKSEIFDDQFSVERPDGSNFTLKIRSTKLEDSAMYFCASSDRGLDEQYFGPGTRLTVT.

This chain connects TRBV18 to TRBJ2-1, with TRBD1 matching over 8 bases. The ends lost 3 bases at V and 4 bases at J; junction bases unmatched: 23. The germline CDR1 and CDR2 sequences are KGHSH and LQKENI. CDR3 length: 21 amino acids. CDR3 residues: CASSPQDRGWVSRGVYNEQFF. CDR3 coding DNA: TGTGCCAGCTCACCGCAAGACAGGGGCTGGGTGTCCCGTGGTGTTTACAATGAGCAGTTCTTC.

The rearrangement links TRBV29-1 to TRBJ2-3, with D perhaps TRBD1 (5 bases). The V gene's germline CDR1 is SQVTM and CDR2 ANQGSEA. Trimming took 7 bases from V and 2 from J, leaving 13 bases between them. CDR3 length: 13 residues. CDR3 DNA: TGCAGCGCCGCGAGACAGAACACAGATACGCAGTATTTT. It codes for CSAARQNTDTQYF.

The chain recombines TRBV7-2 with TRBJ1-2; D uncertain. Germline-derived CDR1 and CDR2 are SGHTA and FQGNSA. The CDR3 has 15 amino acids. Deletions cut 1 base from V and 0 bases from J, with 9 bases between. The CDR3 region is CASSLGSDANYGYTF. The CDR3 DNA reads TGTGCCAGCAGCTTAGGGTCAGACGCTAACTATGGCTACACCTTC.